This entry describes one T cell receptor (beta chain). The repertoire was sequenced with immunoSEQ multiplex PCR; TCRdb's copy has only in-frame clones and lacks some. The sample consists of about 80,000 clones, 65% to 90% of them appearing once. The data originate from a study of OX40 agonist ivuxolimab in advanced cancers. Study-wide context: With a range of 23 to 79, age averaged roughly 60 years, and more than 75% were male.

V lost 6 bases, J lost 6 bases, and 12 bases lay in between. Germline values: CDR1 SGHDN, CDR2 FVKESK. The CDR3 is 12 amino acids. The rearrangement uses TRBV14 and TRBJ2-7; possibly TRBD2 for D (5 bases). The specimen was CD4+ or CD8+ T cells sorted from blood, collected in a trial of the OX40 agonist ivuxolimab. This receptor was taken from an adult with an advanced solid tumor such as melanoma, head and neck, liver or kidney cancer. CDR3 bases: TGTGCCAGCAGTCGGGGAACGGGCGAGCAGTACTTC. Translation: CASSRGTGEQYF.